Ten or more counts support the clone carrying this T cell receptor beta chain. The data were taken from a study of low-dose radiotherapy and immunotherapy resistance in tumors. The CDR3 totals 12 residues. The V end lost 3 bases, the J end lost 7 bases, and 11 bases lay between the germline ends. Germline CDR1 SGHRS, CDR2 YFSETQ. Time point in this sample: after trial treatment. Treatment meaning: LDRT plus nivolumab, ipilimumab, low-dose cyclophosphamide and aspirin (RACIN trial). Gene-specific TRAV and TRBV primers were used for first-strand cDNA, covering alpha and beta chains. For amplifying TCRs, the PCR ran for roughly 20 cycles with Phusion, which was used together with a constant-region primer and the adapter on the V primers. It was by in vitro transcription that isolated mRNA was amplified. One entry per CDR3 protein, called by TCRdb with MiXCR from the reads. The table lists some 100,000 distinct CDR3 sequences, 20% to 25% of them singletons.

The chain recombines TRBV5-1 with TRBJ2-7, with unresolved D. The source material was PBMCs, sampled after low-dose radiotherapy plus immunotherapy. The receptor was isolated from a male donor with prostate cancer. Here the CDR3 DNA reads TGCGCCAGCAGCTCCTATGGGGAAGAGCAGTACTTC. Translation: CASSSYGEEQYF.